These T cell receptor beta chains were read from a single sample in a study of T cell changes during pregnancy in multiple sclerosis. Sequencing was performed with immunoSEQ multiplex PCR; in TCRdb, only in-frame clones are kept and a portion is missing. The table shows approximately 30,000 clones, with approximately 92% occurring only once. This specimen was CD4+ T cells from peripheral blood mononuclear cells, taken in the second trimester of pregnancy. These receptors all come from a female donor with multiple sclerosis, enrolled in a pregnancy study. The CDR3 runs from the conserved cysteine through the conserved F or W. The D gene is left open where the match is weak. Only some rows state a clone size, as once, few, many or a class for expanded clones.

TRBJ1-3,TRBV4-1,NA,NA,CASSPVPANTIYF,TGCGCCAGCAGCCCCGTCCCCGCGAACACCATATATTTT
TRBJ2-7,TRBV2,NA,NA,CASSVGGTTTYEQYF,TGTGCCAGCAGTGTGGGGGGAACCACGACCTACGAGCAGTACTTC
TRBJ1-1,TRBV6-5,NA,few,CASRVADLRTEAFF,TGTGCCAGCAGGGTGGCGGATCTACGGACTGAAGCTTTCTTT
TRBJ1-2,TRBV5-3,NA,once,CARSLRTKSFNYGYTF,TGTGCCAGAAGCTTGAGGACAAAATCGTTTAACTATGGCTACACCTTC
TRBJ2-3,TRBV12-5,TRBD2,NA,CASGSGLAGAADTQYF,TGTGCTAGTGGTTCCGGACTAGCGGGGGCTGCAGATACGCAGTATTTT
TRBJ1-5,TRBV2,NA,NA,CASTSRSRNQPQHF,TGTGCCAGCACCTCAAGGAGCCGCAATCAGCCCCAGCATTTT
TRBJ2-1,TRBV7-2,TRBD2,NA,CASSLVGTSGGLNEQFF,TGTGCCAGCAGCTTAGTCGGGACTAGCGGGGGTCTGAATGAGCAGTTCTTC
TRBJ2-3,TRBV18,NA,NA,CASSPPARAGDTQYF,TGTGCCAGCTCACCACCGGCCAGGGCAGGAGATACGCAGTATTTT
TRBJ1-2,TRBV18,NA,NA,CASSSSGQTGYGYTF,TGTGCCAGCTCATCATCAGGACAAACAGGCTATGGCTACACCTTC
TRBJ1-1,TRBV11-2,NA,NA,CASSLRIATQRATEAFF,TGTGCCAGCAGCTTAAGAATAGCCACACAGCGGGCCACTGAAGCTTTCTTT